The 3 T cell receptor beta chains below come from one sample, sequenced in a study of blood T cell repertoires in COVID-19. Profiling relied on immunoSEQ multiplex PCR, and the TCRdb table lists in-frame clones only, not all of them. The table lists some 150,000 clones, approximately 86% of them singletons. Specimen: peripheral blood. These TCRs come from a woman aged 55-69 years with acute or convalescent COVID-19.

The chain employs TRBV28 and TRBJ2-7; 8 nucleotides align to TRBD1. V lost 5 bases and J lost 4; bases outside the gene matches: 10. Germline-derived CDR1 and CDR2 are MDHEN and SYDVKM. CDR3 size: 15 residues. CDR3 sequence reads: CASSVTGGSGYEQYF. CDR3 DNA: TGTGCCAGCAGTGTTACAGGGGGTTCAGGGTACGAGCAGTACTTC.

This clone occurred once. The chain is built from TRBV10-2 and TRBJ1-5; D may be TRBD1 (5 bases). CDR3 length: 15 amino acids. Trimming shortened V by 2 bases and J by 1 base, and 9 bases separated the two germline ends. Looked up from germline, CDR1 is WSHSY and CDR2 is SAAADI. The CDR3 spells CASSETRQSNQPQHF. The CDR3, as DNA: TGCGCCAGCAGTGAGACCCGACAGAGCAATCAGCCCCAGCATTTT.

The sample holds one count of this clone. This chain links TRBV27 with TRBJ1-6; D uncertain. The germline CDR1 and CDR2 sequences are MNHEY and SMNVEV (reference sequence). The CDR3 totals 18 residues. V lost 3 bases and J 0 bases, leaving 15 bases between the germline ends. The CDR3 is CASSLRSRGSSYNSPLHF. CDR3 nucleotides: TGTGCCAGCAGTTTGCGCTCCCGAGGGAGCTCCTATAATTCACCCCTCCACTTT.